These 21 T cell receptor beta chains share one sample of origin, sequenced in a study of identical twins. TCRdb passed the 5' RACE reads through MiXCR, listing each CDR3 protein once. The table lists 510,000 or so distinct CDR3 sequences, 15% of them singletons, with 0.44% in the top ten. This same sample was also part of a study on yellow fever vaccine responses in identical twins.

Sequenced input: CD4+ T cells sorted from blood. Every receptor here comes from a woman younger than 35 in good health.

This clonotype was recorded a few times. The chain uses TRBV7-2 and TRBJ1-6; D is uncertain. This CDR3 is built from 14 residues. The V and J ends lost 3 bases and 5 bases respectively, with 8 bases between them. In germline, CDR1 is SGHTA, CDR2 FQGNSA. The CDR3 sequence: CASSFWGNNSPLHF. CDR3 nucleotides: TGTGCCAGCAGCTTTTGGGGTAATAATTCACCCCTCCACTTT. Together with reference TRBV7-2 and TRBJ1-6, the CDR3 gives the full variable domain: GAGVSQSPSNKVTEKGKDVELRCDPISGHTALYWYRQSLGQGLEFLIYFQGNSAPDKSGLPSDRFSAERTGGSVSTLTIQRTQQEDSAVYLCASSFWGNNSPLHFGNGTRLTVT.

The chain joins TRBV12-3 or TRBV12-4 to TRBJ2-5; D may be TRBD1 (6 bases). CDR3 length: 13 amino acids. Trimming shortened V by 8 bases and J by 5 bases, and 15 bases separated the two germline ends. The CDR3 loop reads CASGFRGKETQYF. The CDR3 coding sequence is TGTGCCAGCGGATTTAGGGGGAAGGAGACCCAGTACTTC.

The chain carries TRBV5-1 and TRBJ2-3, with 9 bases lining up with TRBD2. Germline CDR1 is SGHRS and CDR2 is YFSETQ. CDR3 length equals 17 residues. The junction had 7 bases not matched to a gene; V was cut back by 0 bases and J by 2 bases. CDR3 sequence reads: CASSLGGLAGITDTQYF. In nucleotides, the CDR3 is TGCGCCAGCAGCTTGGGAGGGCTAGCGGGGATCACAGATACGCAGTATTTT. Supplemented by reference TRBV5-1 and TRBJ2-3, the full variable domain reads KAGVTQTPRYLIKTRGQQVTLSCSPISGHRSVSWYQQTPGQGLQFLFEYFSETQRNKGNFPGRFSGRQFSNSRSEMNVSTLELGDSALYLCASSLGGLAGITDTQYFGPGTRLTVL.

This clonotype was seen at least ten times. This chain connects TRBV12-3 or TRBV12-4 to TRBJ2-5; 7 positions agree with TRBD1. Losses at the gene ends were 4 bases for V and 4 bases for J; bases not matched to a gene: 6. The CDR3 length is 14 residues. The CDR3 loop reads CASSSRRDRETQYF. The CDR3 bases are TGTGCCAGCAGTTCCCGCCGGGACAGAGAGACCCAGTACTTC.

This clonotype appeared a few times. V is TRBV12-3 or TRBV12-4 and J is TRBJ2-1; D is undetermined. This CDR3 is built from 13 residues. V was trimmed by 4 bases and J by 8 bases, leaving 12 bases between them. CDR3 sequence: CASSSFRTHEQFF. CDR3 nucleotide sequence: TGTGCCAGCAGTTCCTTTCGTACGCATGAGCAGTTCTTC.

As for this clonotype: A read error may explain this, as a much larger clone is one base away. The chain couples TRBV12-5 to TRBJ1-1; D gene ambiguous. Germline assignment: CDR1 LGHNT and CDR2 FRNRAP. V gave up 1 base and J gave up 1 base, with 4 bases separating them. CDR3 length: 13 amino acids. The CDR3 DNA is TGTGCTAGTGGTTTGGAGGGGAACACTGAAGCTTTCTTT. This sequence encodes CASGLEGNTEAFF.

This chain links TRBV3-1 with TRBJ1-4; the match to TRBD1 covers 7 bases. Losses at the gene ends were 0 bases for V and 3 bases for J; bases not matched to a gene: 4. This CDR3 region has 16 residues. Looked up from germline, CDR1 is LGHDT and CDR2 is YNNKEL (reference sequence). The CDR3 region has the DNA TGTGCCAGCAGCCAAGACAACAGGGGACCTAATGAAAAACTGTTTTTT. Encoded protein: CASSQDNRGPNEKLFF.

The chain employs TRBV5-1 and TRBJ2-1; 14 nucleotides agree with TRBD2. The germline gives CDR1 SGHRS, CDR2 YFSETQ. CDR3 length equals 16 residues. V was pared by 0 bases and J by 8 bases, with 4 bases of the junction left unmatched. CDR3 bases: TGCGCCAGCAGCTTGGCGGGACTAGCGGGAGTCTATGAGCAGTTCTTC. Translating gives CASSLAGLAGVYEQFF.

This clonotype was picked up a small number of times. The chain uses TRBV19 and TRBJ2-2; 8 bases align to TRBD1. The CDR3 spans 15 residues. V shed 5 bases and J 7 bases; nucleotides not matched to a gene: 9. Germline values: CDR1 LNHDA, CDR2 SQIVND (reference sequence). The CDR3 coding sequence is TGTGCCAGTAGTGCTAAGACAGGGGTTGTCGGGGAGCTGTTTTTT. Translation gives CASSAKTGVVGELFF. Based on the CDR3 plus reference TRBV19 and TRBJ2-2, the full variable domain is DGGITQSPKYLFRKEGQNVTLSCEQNLNHDAMYWYRQDPGQGLRLIYYSQIVNDFQKGDIAEGYSVSREKKESFPLTVTSAQKNPTAFYLCASSAKTGVVGELFFGEGSRLTVL.

Ten or more counts support this clonotype. The rearrangement uses TRBV12-3 or TRBV12-4 and TRBJ2-3; TRBD2 might be the D (5 bases). The CDR3 runs to 14 residues. Trimming took 3 bases from V and 1 from J, leaving 8 bases between them. The CDR3 loop is CASSFRTGTDTQYF. Written as DNA, the CDR3 is TGTGCCAGCAGTTTTAGGACTGGCACAGATACGCAGTATTTT.

This clonotype was seen a few times. This chain links TRBV24-1 with TRBJ2-3; 8 bases match TRBD1. Germline values: CDR1 KGHDR, CDR2 SFDVKD. This CDR3 is 14 amino acids long. Unmatched junction bases numbered 3, after V lost 4 bases and J lost 4 bases. The CDR3 sequence is CATSERTGSDTQYF. CDR3 nucleotide sequence: TGTGCCACCAGTGAACGGACAGGGTCAGATACGCAGTATTTT.

This clonotype has more than one count but fewer than ten. V usage is TRBV6-1 and J usage is TRBJ2-5, with 12 bases matching TRBD2. This CDR3 is 15 amino acids long. V shed 6 bases, J shed 5 bases, and the junction held 7 bases outside the gene matches. Germline V gene data show CDR1 as MNHNS and CDR2 as SASEGT. The CDR3 loop is CASRKGLAGFETQYF. The CDR3 DNA reads as TGTGCCAGCAGAAAAGGACTAGCGGGATTTGAGACCCAGTACTTC.

This clonotype has only a few counts. The chain combines TRBV7-6 with TRBJ2-7; 9 bases line up with TRBD1. Germline lookup yields CDR1 SGHVS and CDR2 FNYEAQ. The CDR3 has 18 residues. J lost 3 bases, V lost 1 base, and 13 bases had no gene match. DNA for the CDR3: TGTGCCAGCAGCTTAGGGGCCGGGACAGGGAACTCTCTCTACGAGCAGTACTTC. Residues: CASSLGAGTGNSLYEQYF.

The chain employs TRBV6-6 and TRBJ2-2; D unclear. Germline V gene sequence: CDR1 MNHNY, CDR2 SVGAGI (reference sequence). V lost 7 bases to trimming and J lost 3 bases, with 9 bases between them. The CDR3 extends over 13 amino acids. For the CDR3, the DNA is TGTGCCAGCATCCTACAACACACCGGGGAGCTGTTTTTT. It yields the protein CASILQHTGELFF.

This clonotype was detected only a few times. The chain links TRBV12-3 or TRBV12-4 to TRBJ1-2; D gene unclear. The CDR3 totals 15 residues. Trimming cost V 6 bases and J 0 bases, with 14 bases left between them. The CDR3 nucleotides read TGTGCCAGCAGCCATCACAGTCCTCCTAACTATGGCTACACCTTC. It translates to CASSHHSPPNYGYTF.

The sample holds a few counts of this clonotype. The V and J genes are TRBV29-1 and TRBJ2-7; 7 positions match TRBD1. V dropped 6 bases and J dropped 2; count of bases not matched to a gene: 10. Per germline, CDR1 SQVTM and CDR2 ANQGSEA. This CDR3 comprises 14 residues. CDR3 sequence reads: CSVARTGSAYEQYF. The CDR3 bases are TGCAGCGTAGCTAGGACAGGATCGGCCTACGAGCAGTACTTC.

This clonotype showed up just a few times. The chain combines TRBV4-1 with TRBJ2-5; 10 nucleotides line up with TRBD2. CDR3 length: 18 residues. From germline, CDR1 is MGHRA and CDR2 YSYEKL. J lost 1 base, V lost 0 bases, and 8 bases had no gene match. The CDR3 spells CASSQDEGLASSQETQYF. In nucleotides, the CDR3 is TGCGCCAGCAGCCAAGATGAGGGACTAGCGTCCTCCCAAGAGACCCAGTACTTC.

This rearrangement joins TRBV19 to TRBJ2-5, with D unresolved. Trimming removed 4 bases from V and 3 bases from J, with 9 bases in between. There are 13 residues in the CDR3. The germline V gene has CDR1 LNHDA and CDR2 SQIVND (reference sequence). In DNA, the CDR3 is TGTGCCAGTAGTAGGGCCCCTGAAGAGACCCAGTACTTC. Translated: CASSRAPEETQYF.

This clonotype was observed at least ten times. The rearrangement joins TRBV5-1 to TRBJ2-1; the match to TRBD1 covers 7 bases. Trimming at V came to 3 bases and at J to 10 bases, leaving 4 bases not matched to a gene. This CDR3 is 12 amino acids long. Germline CDR1 reads SGHRS; CDR2 reads YFSETQ. The CDR3 coding sequence is TGCGCCAGCAGCTCGACAGGGAAGGAGCAGTTCTTC. As protein: CASSSTGKEQFF.

This chain connects TRBV5-1 to TRBJ2-2, with D unclear. CDR3 length equals 15 residues. Germline-derived CDR1 and CDR2 are SGHRS and YFSETQ. V gave up 0 bases and J gave up 5 bases, with 11 bases separating them. As DNA, the CDR3 is TGCGCCAGCAGCTTGGTTTGGGGATCGACCGGGGAGCTGTTTTTT. Encoded protein: CASSLVWGSTGELFF.

The rearrangement joins TRBV6-1 to TRBJ2-2; TRBD2 matches at 13 bases. Trimming took 7 bases from V and 0 from J; bases not matched to a gene: 11. Per the germline V gene, CDR1 is MNHNS and CDR2 is SASEGT. This CDR3 region has 19 residues. The CDR3 DNA reads TGTGCCAGCAACCGCTCCGGGACTAGCGGGATCGCGAACACCGGGGAGCTGTTTTTT. It is translated as CASNRSGTSGIANTGELFF.